This record looks at one T cell receptor beta chain sequence and its context. The antigen remains undetermined. This entry belongs to a study of human T cells and chemical hapten exposure. Study details: Alopecia areata, totalis and universalis patients, mostly female, were included.

Time point noted: pre-sensitization, week 0. The treatment denotes: therapeutic diphenylcyclopropenone sensitization with weekly scalp DPC. Suited to DPC and affected by alopecia, the donors ranged from 18 to 70 years old. The CDR3 is made up of 15 amino acids. The germline V and J ends were trimmed by 0 bases and 2 bases, with 9 bases remaining between them. Germline V gene lookup returns CDR1 MNHEY and CDR2 SVGEGT. The study, taken as a whole, reports: PT1 expanded TCR counts and patch test score correlated positively. Sensitization with DPC brought no change to TCRs above 1 in 1000 in frequency.

One entry per CDR3 protein results from TCRdb running MiXCR on the RACE reads. The sample shows about 270,000 distinct CDR3 sequences, around 7.3% of them seen only once. Sequenced material: whole blood, taken in connection with sensitization to the hapten diphenylcyclopropenone (DPC). V and J are TRBV6-2 or TRBV6-3 and TRBJ2-3; possibly TRBD2 for D (5 bases). The TCR originated in a man between 18 and 29 years old with alopecia areata. Some clones in this sample may be carry-over from other donors' samples. CDR3 protein: CASSYSGIDTDTQYF. The CDR3 region has the DNA TGTGCCAGCAGTTACTCCGGGATCGACACAGATACGCAGTATTTT.